Given below is one TCR beta chain in context. Its antigen is not known. TCRdb recomputed calls from the 5' RACE reads with MiXCR, one row per CDR3 protein. The sample has approximately 300,000 distinct CDR3 sequences, roughly 9% seen once. CDR3 length: 12 residues. V dropped 5 bases and J dropped 10 bases, with 12 bases sitting between them. Germline V gene sequence: CDR1 SGHTA, CDR2 FQGNSA. The data were obtained in a study of identical twins. Study-level points and caveats: Memory repertoires showed no such pattern, whereas abundant cord blood beta clonotypes carried fewer insertions. Conclusions leaned on cross-sectional statistical analysis and did not track the same donors over time.

A further study also used this sample, focusing on yellow fever vaccine responses in identical twins. That source adds: Among the twins, the vaccine T cell response reportedly seemed partly convergent and partly personalized.

The chain links TRBV7-2 to TRBJ2-1; D gene uncertain. The sequenced sample was CD8+ T cells sorted from blood. This TCR was sampled from a woman aged 18-29 years in good health. Here the CDR3 DNA reads TGTGCCAGCAGCGTAGGAGACTGGGAGCAGTTCTTC. It specifies CASSVGDWEQFF. The variable domain in full, completed from reference TRBV7-2 and TRBJ2-1, reads GAGVSQSPSNKVTEKGKDVELRCDPISGHTALYWYRQSLGQGLEFLIYFQGNSAPDKSGLPSDRFSAERTGGSVSTLTIQRTQQEDSAVYLCASSVGDWEQFFGPGTRLTVL.